A selection of T cell receptor beta chains follows, all from one sample in a study of OX40 agonist ivuxolimab in advanced cancers. TCRdb's table, derived via immunoSEQ multiplex PCR, lists solely in-frame clones and lacks some. The sample carries roughly 97,000 clones, approximately 90% recorded once. Sequenced material: CD4+ or CD8+ T cells sorted from blood, taken in a trial of the OX40 agonist ivuxolimab. All receptors come from an adult with an advanced solid tumor such as melanoma, head and neck, liver or kidney cancer. Both conserved end residues are part of each CDR3. The D gene is left open where the match is weak. A row's size may be missing; if present it is once, few, many or a size class.

abundance: .; d_gene: TRBD1; v_gene: TRBV2; j_gene: TRBJ1-1; CDR3aa: CASRSGTGGSEAFF; CDR3nt: TGTGCCAGCAGATCCGGGACAGGGGGCTCTGAAGCTTTCTTT
abundance: .; d_gene: .; v_gene: TRBV18; j_gene: TRBJ2-3; CDR3aa: CASSRRQVSTDTQYF; CDR3nt: TGTGCCAGCTCCCGGAGACAAGTTAGCACAGATACGCAGTATTTT
abundance: .; d_gene: .; v_gene: TRBV7-9; j_gene: TRBJ2-7; CDR3aa: CASSSTDRLYEQYF; CDR3nt: TGTGCCAGCAGCTCGACGGACAGACTCTACGAGCAGTACTTC
abundance: .; d_gene: TRBD1; v_gene: TRBV19; j_gene: TRBJ1-5; CDR3aa: CASSVRQGYSNQPQHF; CDR3nt: TGTGCCAGTAGTGTAAGACAGGGGTATAGCAATCAGCCCCAGCATTTT
abundance: .; d_gene: .; v_gene: TRBV10-3; j_gene: TRBJ2-5; CDR3aa: CAISRPGEETQYF; CDR3nt: TGTGCCATCAGCCGCCCCGGAGAGGAGACCCAGTACTTC
abundance: .; d_gene: .; v_gene: TRBV7-2; j_gene: TRBJ1-4; CDR3aa: CASSLSPSNEKLFF; CDR3nt: TGTGCCAGCAGCTTATCCCCTTCTAACGAAAAACTGTTTTTT
abundance: .; d_gene: .; v_gene: TRBV18; j_gene: TRBJ1-6; CDR3aa: CASSEAYNSPLHF; CDR3nt: TGTGCCAGCTCGGAAGCCTATAATTCACCCCTCCACTTT
abundance: once; d_gene: TRBD1; v_gene: TRBV25-1; j_gene: TRBJ1-5; CDR3aa: CASSESGRGVGQPQHF; CDR3nt: TGTGCCAGCAGTGAAAGTGGCAGGGGGGTGGGTCAGCCCCAGCATTTT
abundance: .; d_gene: .; v_gene: TRBV7-9; j_gene: TRBJ1-4; CDR3aa: CASSSRTGSNEKLFF; CDR3nt: TGTGCCAGCAGCTCTAGGACCGGATCCAATGAAAAACTGTTTTTT
abundance: .; d_gene: .; v_gene: TRBV18; j_gene: TRBJ2-4; CDR3aa: CASSPRGLVVPKRENIQYF; CDR3nt: TGTGCCAGCTCACCCCGAGGACTCGTAGTTCCTAAGAGGGAAAACATTCAGTACTTC
abundance: .; d_gene: TRBD1; v_gene: TRBV6-1; j_gene: TRBJ2-3; CDR3aa: CASSDPSGTGSTDTQYF; CDR3nt: TGTGCCAGCAGTGACCCCTCCGGGACAGGGAGCACAGATACGCAGTATTTT
abundance: .; d_gene: .; v_gene: TRBV7-2; j_gene: TRBJ2-1; CDR3aa: CASSLAGRNEQFF; CDR3nt: TGTGCCAGCAGCTTAGCAGGGAGGAATGAGCAGTTCTTC
abundance: few; d_gene: .; v_gene: TRBV30; j_gene: TRBJ1-1; CDR3aa: CAWSKRANTEAFF; CDR3nt: TGTGCCTGGAGTAAACGAGCGAACACTGAAGCTTTCTTT
abundance: .; d_gene: .; v_gene: TRBV5-5; j_gene: TRBJ1-3; CDR3aa: CASSSGRSDSGNTIYF; CDR3nt: TGTGCCAGCAGTTCGGGCCGATCGGATTCTGGAAACACCATATATTTT
abundance: once; d_gene: TRBD1; v_gene: TRBV6-5; j_gene: TRBJ2-7; CDR3aa: CASSYYRGSYEQYF; CDR3nt: TGTGCCAGCAGTTACTACAGGGGCTCCTACGAGCAGTACTTC
abundance: .; d_gene: TRBD1; v_gene: TRBV6-5; j_gene: TRBJ1-4; CDR3aa: CASRGGTATNEKLFF; CDR3nt: TGTGCCAGCAGAGGAGGGACAGCAACTAATGAAAAACTGTTTTTT
abundance: .; d_gene: TRBD1; v_gene: TRBV10-3; j_gene: TRBJ2-7; CDR3aa: CAISGRGQGGEQYF; CDR3nt: TGTGCCATCAGTGGGAGGGGACAGGGCGGCGAGCAGTACTTC